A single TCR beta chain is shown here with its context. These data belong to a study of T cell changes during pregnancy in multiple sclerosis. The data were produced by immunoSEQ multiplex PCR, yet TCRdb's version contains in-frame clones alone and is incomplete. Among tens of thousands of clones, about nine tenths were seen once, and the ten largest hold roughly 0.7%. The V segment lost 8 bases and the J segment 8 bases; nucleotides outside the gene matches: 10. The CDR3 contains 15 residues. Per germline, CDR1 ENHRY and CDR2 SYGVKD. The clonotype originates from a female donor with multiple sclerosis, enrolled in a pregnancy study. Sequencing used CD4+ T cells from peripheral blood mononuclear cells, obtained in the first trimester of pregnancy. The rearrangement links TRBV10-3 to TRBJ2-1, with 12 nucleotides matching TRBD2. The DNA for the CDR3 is TGTGCCATCCATGAAAGACTAGCGGGAGACCATGAGCAGTTCTTC. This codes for CAIHERLAGDHEQFF.